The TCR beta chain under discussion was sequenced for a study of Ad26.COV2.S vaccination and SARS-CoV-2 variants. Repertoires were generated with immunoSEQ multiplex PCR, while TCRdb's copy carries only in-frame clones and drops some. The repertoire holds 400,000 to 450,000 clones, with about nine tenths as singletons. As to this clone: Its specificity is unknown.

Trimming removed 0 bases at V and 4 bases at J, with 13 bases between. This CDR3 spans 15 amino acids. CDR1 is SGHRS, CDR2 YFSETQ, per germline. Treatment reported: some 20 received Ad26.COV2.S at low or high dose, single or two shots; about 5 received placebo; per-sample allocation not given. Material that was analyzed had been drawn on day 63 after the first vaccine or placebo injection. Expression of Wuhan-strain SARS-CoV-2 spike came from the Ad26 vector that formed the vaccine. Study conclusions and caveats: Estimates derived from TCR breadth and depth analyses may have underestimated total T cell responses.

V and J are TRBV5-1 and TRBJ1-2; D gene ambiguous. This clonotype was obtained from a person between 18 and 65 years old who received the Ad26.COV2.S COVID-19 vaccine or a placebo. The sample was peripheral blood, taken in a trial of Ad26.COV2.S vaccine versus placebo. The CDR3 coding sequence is TGCGCCAGCAGCTTGGATTGGGCGACGGGCTATGGCTACACCTTC. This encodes CASSLDWATGYGYTF.